The 25 T cell receptor beta chains listed next were all sequenced from one sample in a study of blood T cell repertoires in COVID-19 (dated by TCRdb to the early 2020s). To prepare the library, the immunoSEQ multiplex PCR assay was applied. The table was pulled from immuneACCESS by TCRdb, which kept in-frame rearrangements only. Such tables lose some clones; where checked, under half of the loss comes from unresolved V genes, and the rest has no known cause. For this sample there are over 45,000 clones; 65% to 80% appear just once. The top ten clones comprise around a fifth of the sample. Material: peripheral blood. Receptors were obtained from a human donor with active or convalescent COVID-19. The donor label of this sample is uncertain.

The chain recombines TRBV10-2 with TRBJ1-5; D not resolved. The V gene's germline CDR1 is WSHSY and CDR2 SAAADI. This CDR3 region has 14 residues. The germline V and J ends were trimmed by 0 bases and 4 bases, with 7 bases remaining between them. The CDR3: CASSESQLNQPQHF. In DNA, the CDR3 is TGCGCCAGCAGTGAGTCACAGTTAAATCAGCCCCAGCATTTT.

This clone was picked up a small number of times. The chain links TRBV7-8 to TRBJ1-4; 9 nucleotides align to TRBD1. Trimming removed 3 bases from V and 7 bases from J; junction bases left unmatched: 6. The CDR3 length is 15 residues. The germline gives CDR1 SGHVS, CDR2 FQNEAQ. CDR3 sequence reads: CASSFEDRGGEKLFF. As DNA, the CDR3 is TGTGCCAGCAGCTTCGAGGACAGGGGAGGTGAAAAACTGTTTTTT.

The V and J genes are TRBV5-4 and TRBJ2-5; TRBD1 agrees at 9 bases. Germline V gene sequence: CDR1 SGHNT, CDR2 YYREEE (reference sequence). The CDR3 consists of 14 residues. With V trimmed by 4 bases and J by 4 bases, 5 bases remained unmatched. DNA for the CDR3: TGTGCCAGCAGCCTAGGACAGGGGTTAGAGACCCAGTACTTC. As protein: CASSLGQGLETQYF.

The chain carries TRBV2 and TRBJ2-1; 11 nucleotides line up with TRBD1. J lost 7 bases, V lost 6 bases, and 5 bases had no gene match. The CDR3 is 14 amino acids. Germline V gene sequence: CDR1 SNHLY, CDR2 FYNNEI. CDR3 nucleotide sequence: TGTGCCAGCAGAGGGACAGGGGGTAGGAATGAGCAGTTCTTC. Protein sequence: CASRGTGGRNEQFF.

The J gene is TRBJ2-2, the V gene TRBV5-4; 10 bases line up with TRBD2. Germline V lookup: CDR1 SGHNT, CDR2 YYREEE (reference sequence). V lost 4 bases, J lost 4 bases, and 4 bases stayed unmatched. This CDR3 region has 15 residues. CDR3 nucleotide sequence: TGTGCCAGCAGCCCCAGCGGGAGGGCCACCGGGGAGCTGTTTTTT. It is translated as CASSPSGRATGELFF.

The CDR3 reads CASSFWQGADEAFF. The CDR3 DNA reads as TGCGCCAGCAGCTTTTGGCAGGGGGCGGATGAAGCTTTCTTT. The chain joins TRBV5-1 to TRBJ1-1, with 8 bases lining up with TRBD1. Germline V gene data show CDR1 as SGHRS and CDR2 as YFSETQ. This CDR3 spans 14 amino acids. V trimming: 2 bases; J trimming: 7 bases; junction bases outside the gene matches: 7.

The chain's CDR3 is CASSLGTGGMGEKLFF. The CDR3 nucleotides are TGTGCCAGCAGCCTCGGGACAGGGGGCATGGGTGAAAAACTGTTTTTT. The chain recombines TRBV7-2 with TRBJ1-4, with 12 bases that match TRBD1. This CDR3 comprises 16 residues. Per the germline V gene, CDR1 is SGHTA and CDR2 is FQGNSA. Trimming removed 5 bases from V and 7 bases from J; junction bases left unmatched: 8. Full variable domain (outside the CDR3, taken from reference TRBV7-2 and TRBJ1-4): GAGVSQSPSNKVTEKGKDVELRCDPISGHTALYWYRQSLGQGLEFLIYFQGNSAPDKSGLPSDRFSAERTGGSVSTLTIQRTQQEDSAVYLCASSLGTGGMGEKLFFGSGTQLSVL.

V usage is TRBV7-3 and J usage is TRBJ2-1, with 9 bases identical to TRBD2. This CDR3 is built from 17 residues. V lost 3 bases and J lost 7; bases outside the gene matches: 13. The germline CDR1 and CDR2 sequences are SGHTA and FQGTGA. The CDR3: CASSLTSGGRAVNEQFF. CDR3 DNA: TGTGCCAGCAGCTTGACATCCGGCGGGAGGGCCGTGAATGAGCAGTTCTTC.

The rearrangement joins TRBV19 to TRBJ1-4; possible D gene TRBD1, 6 bases. Trimming removed 7 bases from V and 4 bases from J, with 16 bases in between. Per the germline V gene, CDR1 is LNHDA and CDR2 is SQIVND (reference sequence). The CDR3 is made up of 15 amino acids. CDR3 in DNA: TGTGCCAGTATGGATCCCAGGGGTTATAATGAAAAACTGTTTTTT. This translates into CASMDPRGYNEKLFF.

V usage is TRBV24-1 and J usage is TRBJ1-2, with D hard to call. Germline CDR1 and CDR2: KGHDR and SFDVKD. The CDR3 extends over 12 amino acids. Trimming took off 7 bases at V and 8 bases at J, with 13 bases between the two ends. CDR3 coding DNA: TGTGCCACCAGCAGACAAGACGGAGGCTACACCTTC. This sequence encodes CATSRQDGGYTF.

This chain uses TRBV12-3 or TRBV12-4 with TRBJ2-3; the match to TRBD1 covers 7 bases. Unmatched junction bases numbered 6, after V lost 10 bases and J lost 2 bases. This CDR3 spans 13 amino acids. The CDR3 DNA sequence: TGTGCCAACTCGGGACAGACCACAGATACGCAGTATTTT. Translating it yields CANSGQTTDTQYF.

The chain uses TRBV10-3 and TRBJ2-2; no clear D. Looked up from germline, CDR1 is ENHRY and CDR2 is SYGVKD. V lost 6 bases and J 0 bases, leaving 8 bases between the germline ends. CDR3 size: 14 residues. In DNA form, the CDR3 reads TGTGCCATCAGCGTAGCTTCGAACACCGGGGAGCTGTTTTTT. Its translation is CAISVASNTGELFF.

The chain recombines TRBV3-1 (or the pseudogene TRBV3-2) with TRBJ1-1; D is unclear. Germline assignment: CDR1 LGHDT and CDR2 YNNKEL (reference sequence). Trimming left V 1 base short and J 1 base short, with 7 bases between. This CDR3 has 14 residues. CDR3 sequence (DNA): TGTGCCAGCAGCCAAGGGCAGTGGAACACTGAAGCTTTCTTT. Its protein product is CASSQGQWNTEAFF.

This clone was seen a few times. The genes are TRBV6-2 or TRBV6-3 and TRBJ2-1; D ambiguous. This CDR3 spans 14 amino acids. Germline loops: CDR1 MNHEY, CDR2 SVGEGT. Trimming removed 2 bases from V and 0 bases from J, with 5 bases in between. This CDR3 is CASSYTFSYNEQFF. In DNA, the CDR3 is TGTGCCAGCAGTTACACTTTCTCCTACAATGAGCAGTTCTTC.

The J gene is TRBJ2-3, the V gene TRBV4-3, with D tentatively TRBD2 (5 bases). Germline V gene lookup returns CDR1 LGHNA and CDR2 YSLEER. With 1 base removed from V and 6 bases from J, the gap between germline ends came to 11 bases. The length of the CDR3 is 14 residues. As DNA, the CDR3 is TGCGCCAGCAGCCAAGTGGCTGGCGGGGATACGCAGTATTTT. Its translation: CASSQVAGGDTQYF.

This chain joins TRBV3-1 (or the pseudogene TRBV3-2) and TRBJ2-7, with 7 bases identical to TRBD2. Germline loops: CDR1 LGHDT, CDR2 YNNKEL (reference sequence). V trimming: 1 base; J trimming: 5 bases; junction bases outside the gene matches: 11. The CDR3 extends over 16 amino acids. CDR3 DNA sequence: TGTGCCAGCAGCCAAGCGGTGGGGGGGGTAGCCCACGAGCAGTACTTC. It translates to CASSQAVGGVAHEQYF.

V and J are TRBV19 and TRBJ2-5, with 10 positions matching TRBD1. The germline V gene has CDR1 LNHDA and CDR2 SQIVND (reference sequence). The CDR3 has 15 amino acids. V lost 5 bases to trimming and J lost 5 bases; unmatched junction nucleotides: 8. CDR3 region: CASSLPGQGFETQYF. The CDR3 coding sequence is TGTGCCAGTAGTCTGCCGGGACAGGGGTTCGAGACCCAGTACTTC.

V and J are TRBV7-8 and TRBJ2-5; unclear D gene. The CDR3 length is 13 residues. Germline CDR1 is SGHVS and CDR2 is FQNEAQ. Trimming took off 7 bases at V and 1 base at J, with 10 bases between the two ends. CDR3 residues: CASNRRSQETQYF. The CDR3 DNA sequence: TGTGCCAGCAACCGACGGTCCCAAGAGACCCAGTACTTC.

The chain employs TRBV28 and TRBJ2-7; no clear D. Germline V gene lookup returns CDR1 MDHEN and CDR2 SYDVKM. V was cut by 8 bases and J by 9 bases, with 11 bases left in between. There are 10 residues in the CDR3. Here the CDR3 reads CASSHQVQYF. The CDR3 nucleotides read TGTGCCAGCTCCCATCAGGTGCAGTACTTC. Full variable domain (rest looked up from reference TRBV28 and TRBJ2-7): DVKVTQSSRYLVKRTGEKVFLECVQDMDHENMFWYRQDPGLGLRLIYFSYDVKMKEKGDIPEGYSVSREKKERFSLILESASTNQTSMYLCASSHQVQYFGPGTRLTVT.

The chain uses TRBV9 and TRBJ2-7; 8 bases fit TRBD1. J was trimmed by 1 base and V by 2 bases; bases with no gene match: 5. Germline V lookup: CDR1 SGDLS, CDR2 YYNGEE. This CDR3 is built from 15 residues. CDR3 residues: CASSVGTGPSYEQYF. In DNA, the CDR3 is TGTGCCAGCAGCGTTGGGACAGGTCCTTCCTACGAGCAGTACTTC.

V usage is TRBV9 and J usage is TRBJ2-3; 7 nucleotides line up with TRBD2. The CDR3 runs 15 residues. Germline V gives CDR1 SGDLS, CDR2 YYNGEE. V lost 0 bases and J lost 0; bases outside the gene matches: 1. The CDR3 spells CASSVVSGSTDTQYF. DNA of the CDR3: TGTGCCAGCAGCGTAGTTAGCGGGAGCACAGATACGCAGTATTTT. The full variable domain, in which reference TRBV9 and TRBJ2-3 provide the parts outside the CDR3, is DSGVTQTPKHLITATGQRVTLRCSPRSGDLSVYWYQQSLDQGLQFLIQYYNGEERAKGNILERFSAQQFPDLHSELNLSSLELGDSALYFCASSVVSGSTDTQYFGPGTRLTVL.

V gene TRBV21-1 combines with J gene TRBJ1-2. TRBV21-1 is a listed pseudogene. CDR3 size: 14 residues. CDR3 sequence reads: CASSKVETDYGYTF. DNA for the CDR3: TGTGCCAGCAGCAAAGTGGAGACGGACTATGGCTACACCTTC.

This rearrangement joins TRBV19 to TRBJ1-5; 9 bases align to TRBD1. V lost 3 bases, J lost 4 bases, and 7 bases stayed unmatched. The CDR3 is 16 amino acids. The V gene's germline CDR1 is LNHDA and CDR2 SQIVND (reference sequence). DNA for the CDR3: TGTGCCAGTAGTATCCCCGGGGACAGGGCTAATCAGCCCCAGCATTTT. Protein product: CASSIPGDRANQPQHF.

This chain uses TRBV10-2 with TRBJ2-2; 10 bases match TRBD1. This CDR3 spans 16 amino acids. The germline CDR1 and CDR2 sequences are WSHSY and SAAADI. J was trimmed by 4 bases and V by 6 bases; bases with no gene match: 8. The chain's CDR3 is CASSPGGTGATGELFF. Written as DNA, the CDR3 is TGCGCCAGCAGCCCAGGAGGGACAGGGGCCACCGGGGAGCTGTTTTTT.

This sequence joins TRBV11-2 and TRBJ2-7; weak D call: TRBD1 (5 bases). Trimming cost V 2 bases and J 6 bases, with 8 bases left between them. This CDR3 contains 12 residues. Germline V gene data show CDR1 as SGHAT and CDR2 as FQNNGV. CDR3 coding DNA: TGTGCCAGCAGCTTATGGGGCGGCGAGCAGTACTTC. It is translated as CASSLWGGEQYF.